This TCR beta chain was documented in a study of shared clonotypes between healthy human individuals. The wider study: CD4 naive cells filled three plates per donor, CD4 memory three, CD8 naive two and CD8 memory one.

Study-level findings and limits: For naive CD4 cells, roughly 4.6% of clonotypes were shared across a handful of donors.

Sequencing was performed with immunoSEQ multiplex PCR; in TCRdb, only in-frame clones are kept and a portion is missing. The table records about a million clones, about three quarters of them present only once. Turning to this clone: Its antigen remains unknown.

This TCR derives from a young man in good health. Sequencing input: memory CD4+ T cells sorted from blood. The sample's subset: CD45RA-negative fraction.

CDR3 nucleotides: TGTGCCAGCAGCCGGGACAGTATAAACTACGAGCAGTACTTC. Translating it yields CASSRDSINYEQYF. The genes are TRBV2 and TRBJ2-7; the match to TRBD1 covers 7 bases. This CDR3 region has 14 residues. Germline CDR1 and CDR2: SNHLY and FYNNEI. Trimming removed 6 bases from V and 3 bases from J; junction bases left unmatched: 8.